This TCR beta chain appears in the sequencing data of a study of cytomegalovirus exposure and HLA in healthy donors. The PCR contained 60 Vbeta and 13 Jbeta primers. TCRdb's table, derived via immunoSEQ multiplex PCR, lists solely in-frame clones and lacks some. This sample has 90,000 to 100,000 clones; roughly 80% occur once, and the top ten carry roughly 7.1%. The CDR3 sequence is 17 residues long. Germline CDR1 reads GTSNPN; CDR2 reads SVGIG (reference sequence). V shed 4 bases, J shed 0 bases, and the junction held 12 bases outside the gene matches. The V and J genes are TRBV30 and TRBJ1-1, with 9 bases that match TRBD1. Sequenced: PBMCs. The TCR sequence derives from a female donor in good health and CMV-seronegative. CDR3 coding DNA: TGTGCCTGGACCCTGGGACAGGGCGTGTTCATGAACACTGAAGCTTTCTTT. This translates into CAWTLGQGVFMNTEAFF.